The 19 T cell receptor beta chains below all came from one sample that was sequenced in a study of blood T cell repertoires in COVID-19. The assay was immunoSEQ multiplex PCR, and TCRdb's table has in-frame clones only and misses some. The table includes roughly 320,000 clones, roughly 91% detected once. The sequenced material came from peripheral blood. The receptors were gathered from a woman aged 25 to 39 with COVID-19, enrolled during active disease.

In DNA form, the CDR3 reads TGTGCCAGCAGCTCCCAGGGGAGCAATCAGCCCCAGCATTTT. It codes for CASSSQGSNQPQHF. V usage is TRBV7-9 and J usage is TRBJ1-5, with D maybe TRBD1 (6 bases). The germline V gene encodes CDR1 SEHNR and CDR2 FQNEAQ (reference sequence). Trimming took 4 bases from V and 1 from J, leaving 8 bases between them. This CDR3 region has 14 residues.

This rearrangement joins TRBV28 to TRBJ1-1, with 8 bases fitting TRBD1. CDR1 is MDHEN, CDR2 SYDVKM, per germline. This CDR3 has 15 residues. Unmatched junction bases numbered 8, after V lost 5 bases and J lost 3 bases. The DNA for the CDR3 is TGTGCCAGCAGTCCGTCCGGGACAGGACACACTGAAGCTTTCTTT. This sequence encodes CASSPSGTGHTEAFF.

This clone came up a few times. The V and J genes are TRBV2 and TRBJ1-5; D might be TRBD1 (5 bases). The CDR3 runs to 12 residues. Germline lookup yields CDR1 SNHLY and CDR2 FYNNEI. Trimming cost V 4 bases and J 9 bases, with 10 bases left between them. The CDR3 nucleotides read TGTGCCAGCAGTGGGAGGGGAAGGCCCCAGCATTTT. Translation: CASSGRGRPQHF.

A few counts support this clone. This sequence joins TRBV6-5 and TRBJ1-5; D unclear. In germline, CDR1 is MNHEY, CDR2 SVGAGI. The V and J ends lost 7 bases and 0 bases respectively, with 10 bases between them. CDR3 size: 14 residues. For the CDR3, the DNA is TGTGCCAGCACCGGGTTTAGTAGCAATCAGCCCCAGCATTTT. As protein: CASTGFSSNQPQHF.

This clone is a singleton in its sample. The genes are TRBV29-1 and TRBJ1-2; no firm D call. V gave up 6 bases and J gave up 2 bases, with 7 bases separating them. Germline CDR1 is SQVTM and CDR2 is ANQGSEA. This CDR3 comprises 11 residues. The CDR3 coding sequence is TGCAGCGTCCCAGGCAACTATGGCTACACCTTC. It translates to CSVPGNYGYTF.

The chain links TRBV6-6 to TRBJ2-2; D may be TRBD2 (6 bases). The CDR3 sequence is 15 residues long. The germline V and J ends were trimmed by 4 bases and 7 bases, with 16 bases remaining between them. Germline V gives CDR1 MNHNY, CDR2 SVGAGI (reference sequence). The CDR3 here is CASSSGAGTVGELFF. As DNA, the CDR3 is TGTGCCAGCAGTTCCGGAGCGGGCACAGTCGGGGAGCTGTTTTTT.

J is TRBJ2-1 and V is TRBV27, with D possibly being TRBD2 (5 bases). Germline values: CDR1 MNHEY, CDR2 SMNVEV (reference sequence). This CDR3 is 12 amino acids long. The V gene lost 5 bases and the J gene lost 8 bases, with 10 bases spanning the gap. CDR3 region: CASSRGPDEQFF. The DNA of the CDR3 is TGTGCCAGCAGTCGGGGTCCGGATGAGCAGTTCTTC.

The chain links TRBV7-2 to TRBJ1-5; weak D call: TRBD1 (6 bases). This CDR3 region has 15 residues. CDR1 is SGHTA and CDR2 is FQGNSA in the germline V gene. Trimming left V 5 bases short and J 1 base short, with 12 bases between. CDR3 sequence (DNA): TGTGCCAGCAGCCCACAGGGTTGGAGCAATCAGCCCCAGCATTTT. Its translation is CASSPQGWSNQPQHF.

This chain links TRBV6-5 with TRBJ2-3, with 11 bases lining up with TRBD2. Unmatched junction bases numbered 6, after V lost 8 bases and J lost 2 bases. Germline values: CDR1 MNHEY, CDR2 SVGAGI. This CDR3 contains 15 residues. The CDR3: CASGPLAGDTDTQYF. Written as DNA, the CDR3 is TGTGCCAGCGGCCCACTAGCGGGGGACACAGATACGCAGTATTTT.

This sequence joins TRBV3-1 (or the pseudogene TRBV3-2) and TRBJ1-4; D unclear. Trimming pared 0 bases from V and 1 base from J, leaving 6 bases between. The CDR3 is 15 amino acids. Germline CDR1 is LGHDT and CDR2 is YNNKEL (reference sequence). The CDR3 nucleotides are TGTGCCAGCAGCCAAGACGTTCGAACTAATGAAAAACTGTTTTTT. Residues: CASSQDVRTNEKLFF.

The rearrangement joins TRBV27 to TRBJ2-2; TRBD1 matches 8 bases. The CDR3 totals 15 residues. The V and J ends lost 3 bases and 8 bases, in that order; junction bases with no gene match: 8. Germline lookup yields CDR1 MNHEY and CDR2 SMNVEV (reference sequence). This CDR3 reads CASSFGQGGGGELFF. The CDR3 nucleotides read TGTGCCAGCAGTTTCGGACAGGGAGGCGGGGGGGAGCTGTTTTTT.

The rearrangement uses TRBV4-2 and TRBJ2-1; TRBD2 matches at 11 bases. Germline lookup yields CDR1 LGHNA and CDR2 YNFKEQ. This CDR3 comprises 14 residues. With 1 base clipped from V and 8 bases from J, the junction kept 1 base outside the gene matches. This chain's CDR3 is CASSQGLAGYEQFF. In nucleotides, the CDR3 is TGTGCCAGCAGCCAAGGACTAGCGGGGTATGAGCAGTTCTTC.

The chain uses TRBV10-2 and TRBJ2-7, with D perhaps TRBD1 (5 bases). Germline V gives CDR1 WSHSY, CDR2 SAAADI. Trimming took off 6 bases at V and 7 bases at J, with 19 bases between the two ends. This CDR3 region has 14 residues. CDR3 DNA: TGCGCCAGCAGGCGGACACGCATAACCCAAGAGCAGTACTTC. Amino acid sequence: CASRRTRITQEQYF.

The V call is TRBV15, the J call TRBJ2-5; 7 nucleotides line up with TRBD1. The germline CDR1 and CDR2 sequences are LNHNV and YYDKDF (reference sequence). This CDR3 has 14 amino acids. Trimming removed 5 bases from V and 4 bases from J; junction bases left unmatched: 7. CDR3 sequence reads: CATSRDSQGETQYF. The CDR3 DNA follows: TGTGCCACCAGCCGGGACAGCCAGGGAGAGACCCAGTACTTC.

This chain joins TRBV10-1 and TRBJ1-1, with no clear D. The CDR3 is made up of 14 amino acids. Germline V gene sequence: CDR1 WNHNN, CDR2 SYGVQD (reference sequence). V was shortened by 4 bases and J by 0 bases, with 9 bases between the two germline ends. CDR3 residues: CASSGAEVNTEAFF. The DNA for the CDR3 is TGCGCCAGCAGTGGGGCAGAAGTGAACACTGAAGCTTTCTTT.

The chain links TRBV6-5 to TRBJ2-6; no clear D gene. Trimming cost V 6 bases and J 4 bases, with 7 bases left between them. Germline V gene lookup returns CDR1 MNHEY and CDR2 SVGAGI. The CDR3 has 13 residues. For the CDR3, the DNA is TGTGCCAGCAGCCGTGTGGGGGCCAACGTCCTGACTTTC. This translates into CASSRVGANVLTF.

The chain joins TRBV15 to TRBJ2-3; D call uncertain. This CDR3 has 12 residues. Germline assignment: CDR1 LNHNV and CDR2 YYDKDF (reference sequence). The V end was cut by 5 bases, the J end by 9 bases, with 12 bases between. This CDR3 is CATSGRRNTQYF. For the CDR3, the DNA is TGTGCCACCAGCGGGCGTAGGAACACGCAGTATTTT.

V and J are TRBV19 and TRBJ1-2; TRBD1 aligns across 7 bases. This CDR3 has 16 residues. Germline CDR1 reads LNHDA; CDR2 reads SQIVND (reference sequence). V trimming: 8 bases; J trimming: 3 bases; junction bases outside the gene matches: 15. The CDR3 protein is CASQIAAGGRDYGYTF. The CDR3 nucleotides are TGTGCCAGTCAGATCGCGGCAGGGGGTCGGGACTATGGCTACACCTTC.

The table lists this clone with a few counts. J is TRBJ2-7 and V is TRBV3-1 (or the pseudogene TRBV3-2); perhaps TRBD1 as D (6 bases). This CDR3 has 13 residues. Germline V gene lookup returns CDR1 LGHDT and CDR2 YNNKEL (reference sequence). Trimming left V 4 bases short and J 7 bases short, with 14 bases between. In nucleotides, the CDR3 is TGTGCCAGCAGCCGGGGGCAGGGTTGGGAGCAGTACTTC. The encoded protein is CASSRGQGWEQYF.